The present T cell receptor (beta chain) was sequenced within a study of cytomegalovirus exposure and HLA in healthy donors. Researchers ran the PCR with 60 Vbeta and 13 Jbeta primers. Some clones are missing from TCRdb's copy, which holds only in-frame ones; the method was immunoSEQ multiplex PCR. The sample shows tens of thousands of clones, approximately 80% of them seen only once. V shed 6 bases, J shed 5 bases, and the junction held 12 bases outside the gene matches. The CDR3 is 16 residues long. The germline gives CDR1 MDHEN, CDR2 SYDVKM. Sequencing was done on a sample of PBMCs. The clonotype originates from a man aged 65-85 years in good health and CMV-seropositive. This chain connects TRBV28 to TRBJ2-1, with 8 bases lining up with TRBD2. This CDR3 is CASSSPPGGADNEQFF. The CDR3 DNA sequence: TGTGCCAGCAGCTCCCCCCCGGGGGGGGCCGACAATGAGCAGTTCTTC. Full variable domain (remainder filled in from reference TRBV28 and TRBJ2-1): DVKVTQSSRYLVKRTGEKVFLECVQDMDHENMFWYRQDPGLGLRLIYFSYDVKMKEKGDIPEGYSVSREKKERFSLILESASTNQTSMYLCASSSPPGGADNEQFFGPGTRLTVL.